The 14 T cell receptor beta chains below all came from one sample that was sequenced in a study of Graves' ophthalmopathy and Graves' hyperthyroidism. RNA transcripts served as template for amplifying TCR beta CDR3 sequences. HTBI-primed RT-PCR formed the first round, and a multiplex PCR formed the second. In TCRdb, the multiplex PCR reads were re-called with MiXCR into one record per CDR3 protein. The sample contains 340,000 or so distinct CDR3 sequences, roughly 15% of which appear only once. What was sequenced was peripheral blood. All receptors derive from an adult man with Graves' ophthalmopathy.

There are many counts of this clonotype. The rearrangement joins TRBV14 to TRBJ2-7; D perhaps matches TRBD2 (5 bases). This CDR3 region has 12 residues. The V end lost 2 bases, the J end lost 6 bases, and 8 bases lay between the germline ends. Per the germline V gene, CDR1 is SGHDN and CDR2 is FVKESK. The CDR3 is CASSQPRAEQYF. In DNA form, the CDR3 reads TGTGCCAGCAGCCAACCGAGGGCCGAGCAGTACTTC.

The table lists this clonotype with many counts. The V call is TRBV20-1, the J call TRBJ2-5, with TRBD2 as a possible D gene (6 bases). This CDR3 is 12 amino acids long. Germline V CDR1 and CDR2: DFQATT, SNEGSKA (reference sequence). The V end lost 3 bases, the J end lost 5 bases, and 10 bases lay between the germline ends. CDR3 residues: CSASPGRETQYF. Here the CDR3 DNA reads TGCAGTGCTAGTCCAGGGAGGGAGACCCAGTACTTC.

Here the CDR3 DNA reads TGTGCCAGCAGGGAAACGGGACTGTCGATCTCGCAGTACTTC. This codes for CASRETGLSISQYF. V and J are TRBV6-1 and TRBJ2-7; D is possibly TRBD2 (6 bases). The V gene lost 6 bases and the J gene lost 9 bases, with 21 bases spanning the gap. CDR3 length equals 14 residues. CDR1 is MNHNS and CDR2 is SASEGT in the germline V gene.

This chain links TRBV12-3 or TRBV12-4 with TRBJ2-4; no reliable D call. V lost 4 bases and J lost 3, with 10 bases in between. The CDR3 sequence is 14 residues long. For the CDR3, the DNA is TGTGCCAGCAGTTCCGACATTCACAAAAACATTCAGTACTTC. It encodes CASSSDIHKNIQYF.

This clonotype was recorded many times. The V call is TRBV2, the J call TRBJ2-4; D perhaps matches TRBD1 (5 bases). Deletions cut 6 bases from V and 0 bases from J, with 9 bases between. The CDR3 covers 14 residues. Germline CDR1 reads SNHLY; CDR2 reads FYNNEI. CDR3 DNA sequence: TGTGCCAGCAGCACCCAGGGAGCCAAAAACATTCAGTACTTC. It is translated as CASSTQGAKNIQYF.

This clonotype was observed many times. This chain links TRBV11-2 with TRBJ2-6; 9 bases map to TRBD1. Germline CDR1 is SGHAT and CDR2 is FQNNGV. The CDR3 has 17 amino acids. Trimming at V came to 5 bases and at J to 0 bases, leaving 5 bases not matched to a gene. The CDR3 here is CASSPYRGPSGANVLTF. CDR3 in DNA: TGTGCCAGCAGCCCCTACAGGGGGCCCTCTGGGGCCAACGTCCTGACTTTC.

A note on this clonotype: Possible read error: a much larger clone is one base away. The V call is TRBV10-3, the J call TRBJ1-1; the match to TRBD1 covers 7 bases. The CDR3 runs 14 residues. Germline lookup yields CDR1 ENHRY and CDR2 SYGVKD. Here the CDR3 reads CGISDRGQRTEAFF. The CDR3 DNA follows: TGTGGCATCAGTGATAGGGGACAGAGAACTGAAGCTTTCTTT.

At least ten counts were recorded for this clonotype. The CDR3 here is CATSRGARHNYGYTF. The CDR3, as DNA: TGTGCCACCAGCAGAGGAGCTAGACATAACTATGGCTACACCTTC. The chain uses TRBV15 and TRBJ1-2; D not resolved. Germline V gene sequence: CDR1 LNHNV, CDR2 YYDKDF (reference sequence). The CDR3 spans 15 residues. Trimming removed 1 base at V and 1 base at J, with 10 bases between.

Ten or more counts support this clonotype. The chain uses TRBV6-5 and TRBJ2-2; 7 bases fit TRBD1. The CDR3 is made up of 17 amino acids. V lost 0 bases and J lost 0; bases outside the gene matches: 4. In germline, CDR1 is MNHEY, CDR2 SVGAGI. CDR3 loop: CASSYSMGTANTGELFF. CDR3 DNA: TGTGCCAGCAGTTACTCGATGGGGACAGCGAACACCGGGGAGCTGTTTTTT.

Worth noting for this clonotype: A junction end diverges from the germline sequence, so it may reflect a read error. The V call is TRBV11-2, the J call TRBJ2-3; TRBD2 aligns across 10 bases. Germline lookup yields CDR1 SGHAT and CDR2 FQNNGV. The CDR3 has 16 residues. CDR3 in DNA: TGTTCCAGCAGCTATGGAGCGGGAGGGTACACAGATACGCAGTATTTT. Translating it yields CSSSYGAGGYTDTQYF.

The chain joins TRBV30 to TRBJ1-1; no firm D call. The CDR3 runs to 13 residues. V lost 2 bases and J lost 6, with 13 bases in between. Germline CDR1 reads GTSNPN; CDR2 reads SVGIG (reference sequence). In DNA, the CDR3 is TGTGCCTGGAGTAAGACCAGGAGTGCTGAAGCTTTCTTT. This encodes CAWSKTRSAEAFF.

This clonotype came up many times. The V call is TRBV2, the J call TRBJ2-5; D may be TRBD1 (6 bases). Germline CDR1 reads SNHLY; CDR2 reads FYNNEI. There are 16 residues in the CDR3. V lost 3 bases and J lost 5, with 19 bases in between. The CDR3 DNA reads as TGTGCCAGCAGTGAGAACCCACTACAGGGCGGGGAGACCCAGTACTTC. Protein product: CASSENPLQGGETQYF.

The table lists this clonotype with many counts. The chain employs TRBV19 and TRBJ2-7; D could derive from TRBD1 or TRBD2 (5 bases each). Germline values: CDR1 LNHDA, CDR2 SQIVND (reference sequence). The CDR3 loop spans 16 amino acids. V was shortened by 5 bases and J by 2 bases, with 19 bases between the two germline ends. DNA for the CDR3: TGTGCCAGTAGTCTCACGCCCGGGACCGCCACCTACGAGCAGTACTTC. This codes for CASSLTPGTATYEQYF.

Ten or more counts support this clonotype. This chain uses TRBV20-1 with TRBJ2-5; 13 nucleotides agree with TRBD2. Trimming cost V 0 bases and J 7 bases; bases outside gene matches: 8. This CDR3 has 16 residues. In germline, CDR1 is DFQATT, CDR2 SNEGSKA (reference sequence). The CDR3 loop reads CSARDGTSGAHGTQYF. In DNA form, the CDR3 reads TGCAGTGCTAGAGACGGGACTAGCGGGGCGCATGGGACCCAGTACTTC.